Below are 25 T cell receptor beta chains sequenced from a single sample in a study of T cells in Graves' hyperthyroidism and ophthalmopathy. Amplified TCR beta CDR3 regions came from RNA transcripts. TCR CDR3 regions were first amplified by RT-PCR with HTBI primers. TCRdb processed the multiplex PCR reads anew with MiXCR; each CDR3 protein has one entry. The repertoire holds roughly 93,000 distinct CDR3 sequences, with around 50% as singletons. The material sequenced was blood. The receptors were gathered from a woman aged 40 to 50 with Graves' hyperthyroidism.

The genes are TRBV5-5 and TRBJ1-4, with no clear D. The V end was cut by 0 bases, the J end by 8 bases, with 8 bases between. The length of the CDR3 is 13 residues. CDR1 and CDR2 from the germline V gene are SGHKS and YYEKEE (reference sequence). The CDR3 DNA follows: TGTGCCAGCAGCTTGGATGGCTGGGAAAAACTGTTTTTT. It encodes CASSLDGWEKLFF.

V and J are TRBV5-1 and TRBJ2-5; 12 nucleotides line up with TRBD2. With 3 bases clipped from V and 2 bases from J, the junction kept 8 bases outside the gene matches. CDR1 and CDR2 (germline): SGHRS, YFSETQ. This CDR3 comprises 17 residues. For the CDR3, the DNA is TGCGCCAGCAGCTCGCTAGCGGGAGGGCCGGGGCAAGAGACCCAGTACTTC. Its protein product is CASSSLAGGPGQETQYF. The variable domain in full, completed from reference TRBV5-1 and TRBJ2-5, reads KAGVTQTPRYLIKTRGQQVTLSCSPISGHRSVSWYQQTPGQGLQFLFEYFSETQRNKGNFPGRFSGRQFSNSRSEMNVSTLELGDSALYLCASSSLAGGPGQETQYFGPGTRLLVL.

About this clonotype: The junction shows a germline mismatch at one end, possibly a read error. This chain links TRBV2 with TRBJ1-1; 9 bases are shared with TRBD1. Germline loops: CDR1 SNHLY, CDR2 FYNNEI. This CDR3 contains 15 residues. In DNA, the CDR3 is TGTGCCAGCAGAGGACAGGGGTCCTCGAACACTGCAGCTTTCTTT. It translates to CASRGQGSSNTAAFF.

The chain uses TRBV7-2 and TRBJ2-5; TRBD1 agrees at 7 bases. The ends lost 6 bases at V and 5 bases at J; junction bases unmatched: 9. Germline assignment: CDR1 SGHTA and CDR2 FQGNSA. The CDR3 contains 14 residues. The CDR3 DNA reads as TGTGCCAGCAGTGTGACAGGGACAGCGGAGACCCAGTACTTC. Translation gives CASSVTGTAETQYF.

The chain employs TRBV11-2 and TRBJ1-5, with D maybe TRBD1 (5 bases). CDR1 SGHAT and CDR2 FQNNGV come from the germline V gene. The ends were cut back, 5 bases at V and 0 bases at J, with 14 bases in the middle. This CDR3 contains 16 residues. CDR3 nucleotide sequence: TGTGCCAGCAGCCTGTTGGGGGACGGTAGCAATCAGCCCCAGCATTTT. It is translated as CASSLLGDGSNQPQHF.

The rearrangement links TRBV7-2 to TRBJ2-5; 8 bases are a match to TRBD2. The CDR3 runs 15 residues. V was pared by 6 bases and J by 5 bases, with 11 bases of the junction left unmatched. The germline V gene encodes CDR1 SGHTA and CDR2 FQGNSA. The CDR3, as DNA: TGTGCCAGCAGTGTGGATAGCGGGATTCGGGAGACCCAGTACTTC. Translated: CASSVDSGIRETQYF.

This clonotype was seen just once. The chain carries TRBV29-1 and TRBJ2-1; the match to TRBD2 covers 7 bases. The junction had 9 bases not matched to a gene; V was cut back by 8 bases and J by 8 bases. CDR1 SQVTM and CDR2 ANQGSEA come from the germline V gene. The CDR3 length is 12 residues. CDR3 sequence (DNA): TGCAGCTCTGCGGGAGCGGTCGATGAGCAGTTCTTC. This gives the protein CSSAGAVDEQFF.

The chain is built from TRBV20-1 and TRBJ2-1; a possible D gene is TRBD1 (7 bases). The CDR3 has 15 amino acids. Germline V lookup: CDR1 DFQATT, CDR2 SNEGSKA (reference sequence). Trimming stripped 5 bases from V and 4 bases from J, with 18 bases between. This CDR3 reads CSARPGGSSYNEQFF. The CDR3 DNA follows: TGCAGTGCTCGACCAGGGGGGTCATCGTACAATGAGCAGTTCTTC.

As for this clonotype: This may come from a read error, since a much larger clone is one base off. A read error is likely, as this CDR3 ends without the conserved phenylalanine or tryptophan. The rearrangement uses TRBV7-2 and TRBJ1-2; 7 nucleotides agree with TRBD1. CDR1 is SGHTA and CDR2 is FQGNSA in the germline V gene. The CDR3 consists of 15 residues. The CDR3, as DNA: TGCGCCAGCAGCCAGGGGGGTCGGGGAGGCTATGGCTACACCCTC. It encodes CASSQGGRGGYGYTL.

This clonotype was counted between two and nine times. The V call is TRBV7-6, the J call TRBJ2-3; the match to TRBD1 covers 8 bases. Looked up from germline, CDR1 is SGHVS and CDR2 is FNYEAQ. Losses at the gene ends were 1 base for V and 3 bases for J; bases not matched to a gene: 6. The CDR3 consists of 16 residues. In DNA form, the CDR3 reads TGTGCCAGCAGCTTAGAAATGGGACAGGCAACAGATACGCAGTATTTT. Encoded protein: CASSLEMGQATDTQYF.

The rearrangement links TRBV29-1 to TRBJ1-5, with D possibly being TRBD1 (5 bases). Trimming left V 7 bases short and J 13 bases short, with 17 bases between. The CDR3 runs 11 residues. CDR1 is SQVTM and CDR2 is ANQGSEA in the germline V gene. In DNA form, the CDR3 reads TGCAGCGCCGCGGGGGGAGGATTACAGCATTTT. Its protein is CSAAGGGLQHF.

In nucleotides, the CDR3 is TGTGCCATCAGTGAGTCGAACGGGAGCCAAGAGACCCAGTACTTC. This sequence encodes CAISESNGSQETQYF. This sequence joins TRBV10-3 and TRBJ2-5, with D maybe TRBD2 (6 bases). Germline V gene data show CDR1 as ENHRY and CDR2 as SYGVKD. V was shortened by 0 bases and J by 1 base, with 9 bases between the two germline ends. The CDR3 has 15 amino acids.

V is TRBV20-1 and J is TRBJ1-2; maybe TRBD1 (5 bases). Trimming pared 3 bases from V and 8 bases from J, leaving 10 bases between. The length of the CDR3 is 11 residues. The V gene's germline CDR1 is DFQATT and CDR2 SNEGSKA (reference sequence). The CDR3 DNA reads as TGCAGTGCTAGTCAGGGAAAAGGCTACACCTTC. It translates to CSASQGKGYTF.

The chain employs TRBV15 and TRBJ2-7, with 9 bases fitting TRBD2. The trim removed 5 bases at V and 2 bases at J, leaving 7 bases unmatched. Germline V CDR1 and CDR2: LNHNV, YYDKDF (reference sequence). The CDR3 extends over 15 amino acids. The CDR3 DNA is TGTGCCACCAGCCCGCCGACTAGCGGTGCCTACGAGCAGTACTTC. Its protein product is CATSPPTSGAYEQYF.

This clonotype came up a few times. This CDR3 reads CASRGEGGDSVDGYTF. The CDR3, as DNA: TGTGCCAGCAGAGGTGAAGGGGGGGACAGCGTGGATGGCTACACCTTC. The chain uses TRBV9 and TRBJ1-2; 7 bases line up with TRBD1. The V gene's germline CDR1 is SGDLS and CDR2 YYNGEE. The CDR3 sequence is 16 residues long. V dropped 5 bases and J dropped 6; count of bases not matched to a gene: 16.

In regard to this clonotype: One junction end does not reproduce the germline sequence, and a read error may be involved. The chain uses TRBV2 and TRBJ2-6; a weak D match, TRBD2 (7 bases). CDR1 is SNHLY, CDR2 FYNNEI, per germline. CDR3 length: 13 amino acids. Here the CDR3 reads CASSEGGGNVLTF. CDR3 DNA: TGTGCCAGCAGTGAGGGAGGGGGCAACGTCCTGACTTTC.

The chain employs TRBV2 and TRBJ2-5; the match to TRBD1 covers 11 bases. Losses at the gene ends were 6 bases for V and 4 bases for J; bases not matched to a gene: 7. The CDR3 is made up of 15 amino acids. The germline V gene has CDR1 SNHLY and CDR2 FYNNEI. CDR3 protein: CASRAGTGGGETQYF. The CDR3 DNA reads as TGTGCCAGCAGAGCCGGGACAGGGGGAGGAGAGACCCAGTACTTC. Drawing the rest from reference TRBV2 and TRBJ2-5, the complete variable domain is EPEVTQTPSHQVTQMGQEVILRCVPISNHLYFYWYRQILGQKVEFLVSFYNNEISEKSEIFDDQFSVERPDGSNFTLKIRSTKLEDSAMYFCASRAGTGGGETQYFGPGTRLLVL.

This rearrangement joins TRBV20-1 to TRBJ2-3; TRBD2 aligns across 14 bases. Trimming took 3 bases from V and 7 from J; bases not matched to a gene: 6. Looked up from germline, CDR1 is DFQATT and CDR2 is SNEGSKA (reference sequence). The length of the CDR3 is 15 residues. The DNA for the CDR3 is TGCAGTGCTAGCGCGACTAGCGGGAGGGTGAATACGCAGTATTTT. This encodes CSASATSGRVNTQYF.

Only one count was recorded for this clonotype. The rearrangement links TRBV7-8 to TRBJ2-7, with 8 bases identical to TRBD1. CDR1 is SGHVS and CDR2 is FQNEAQ in the germline V gene. The junction had 7 bases not matched to a gene; V was cut back by 3 bases and J by 3 bases. This CDR3 comprises 15 residues. CDR3 in amino acids: CASSLVPDRVYEQYF. DNA of the CDR3: TGTGCCAGCAGCTTGGTCCCGGACAGGGTCTACGAGCAGTACTTC.

The chain recombines TRBV7-2 with TRBJ1-2; the match to TRBD1 covers 8 bases. Per germline, CDR1 SGHTA and CDR2 FQGNSA. This CDR3 has 13 residues. V shed 5 bases, J shed 10 bases, and the junction held 9 bases outside the gene matches. The CDR3 nucleotides are TGTGCCAGCAGCACTAGGGGGCAGGGGGCCTACACCTTC. Its protein product is CASSTRGQGAYTF.

This chain links TRBV7-2 with TRBJ2-7; 12 bases agree with TRBD2. Germline assignment: CDR1 SGHTA and CDR2 FQGNSA. The CDR3 loop spans 16 amino acids. J lost 6 bases, V lost 3 bases, and 9 bases had no gene match. The CDR3 coding sequence is TGTGCCAGCAGCTTTATCGCTAGCGGGAGGGCCTCCGAGCAGTACTTC. Its translation: CASSFIASGRASEQYF.

The chain has TRBV25-1 and TRBJ2-5; weak D call: TRBD1 (6 bases). Trimming shortened V by 6 bases and J by 2 bases, and 10 bases separated the two germline ends. This CDR3 spans 13 amino acids. Germline-derived CDR1 and CDR2 are MGHDK and SYGVNS. CDR3 sequence: CASRGAGQETQYF. CDR3 nucleotides: TGTGCCAGCAGGGGGGCAGGACAAGAGACCCAGTACTTC.

This clonotype was counted many times. V is TRBV12-3 or TRBV12-4 and J is TRBJ1-6; unclear D gene. The CDR3 extends over 14 amino acids. V lost 7 bases, J lost 6 bases, and 13 bases lay in between. CDR3 loop: CASTQGSLNSPLHF. DNA for the CDR3: TGTGCCAGCACCCAAGGCAGCCTTAATTCACCCCTCCACTTT.

This clonotype was seen at least ten times. The CDR3 loop reads CASSVGGSRSTVETQYF. In DNA form, the CDR3 reads TGTGCCAGCAGCGTAGGAGGGAGCCGGTCGACTGTGGAGACCCAGTACTTC. This chain joins TRBV9 and TRBJ2-5; weak D call: TRBD2 (5 bases). Germline-derived CDR1 and CDR2 are SGDLS and YYNGEE. V was pared by 0 bases and J by 5 bases, with 20 bases between. The length of the CDR3 is 17 residues.

Within the sample, this clonotype is medium-sized. The rearrangement uses TRBV29-1 and TRBJ1-4; 7 bases match TRBD1. This CDR3 contains 16 residues. CDR1 and CDR2 (germline): SQVTM, ANQGSEA. Trimming cost V 2 bases and J 5 bases; bases outside gene matches: 11. The CDR3 DNA sequence: TGCAGCGTTGAACCCCTCAGCGGGACAGCAAATGAAAAACTGTTTTTT. Protein sequence: CSVEPLSGTANEKLFF.